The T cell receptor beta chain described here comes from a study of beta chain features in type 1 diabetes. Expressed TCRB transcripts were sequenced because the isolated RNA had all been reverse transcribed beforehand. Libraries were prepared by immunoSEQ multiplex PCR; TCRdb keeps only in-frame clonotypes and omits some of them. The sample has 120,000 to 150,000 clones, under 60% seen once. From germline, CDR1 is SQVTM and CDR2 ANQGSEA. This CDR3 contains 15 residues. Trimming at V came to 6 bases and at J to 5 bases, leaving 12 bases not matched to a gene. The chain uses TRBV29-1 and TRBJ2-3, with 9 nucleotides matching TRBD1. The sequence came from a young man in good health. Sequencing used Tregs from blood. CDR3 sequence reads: CSVGTRDREVDTQYF. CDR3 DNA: TGCAGCGTCGGAACCCGGGACAGGGAAGTAGATACGCAGTATTTT.